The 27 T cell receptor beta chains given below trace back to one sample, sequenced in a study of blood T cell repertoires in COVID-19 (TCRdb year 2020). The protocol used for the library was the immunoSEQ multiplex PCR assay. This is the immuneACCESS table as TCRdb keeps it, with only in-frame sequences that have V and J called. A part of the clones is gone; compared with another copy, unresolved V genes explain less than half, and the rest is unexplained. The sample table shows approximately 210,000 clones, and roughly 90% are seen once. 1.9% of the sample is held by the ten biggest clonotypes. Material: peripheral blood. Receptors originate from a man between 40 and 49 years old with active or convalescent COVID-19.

In DNA, the CDR3 is TGCGCCAGCAGTGAGGGGACTAGCGGAGACGGGGAGCTGTTTTTT. Protein sequence: CASSEGTSGDGELFF. J is TRBJ2-2 and V is TRBV10-2; TRBD2 matches 11 bases. The CDR3 has 15 amino acids. V gave up 2 bases and J gave up 7 bases; unmatched junction bases: 3. The germline V gene has CDR1 WSHSY and CDR2 SAAADI.

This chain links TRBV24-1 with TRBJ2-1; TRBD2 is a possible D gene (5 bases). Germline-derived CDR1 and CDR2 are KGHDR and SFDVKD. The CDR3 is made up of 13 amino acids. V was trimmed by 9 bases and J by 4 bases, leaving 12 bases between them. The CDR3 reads CATSGGLYNEQFF. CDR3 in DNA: TGTGCCACCTCAGGAGGCCTTTACAATGAGCAGTTCTTC.

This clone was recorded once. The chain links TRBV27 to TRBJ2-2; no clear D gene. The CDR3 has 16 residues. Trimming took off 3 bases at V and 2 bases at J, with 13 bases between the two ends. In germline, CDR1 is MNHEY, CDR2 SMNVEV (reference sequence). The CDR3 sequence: CASSFSRRTNTGELFF. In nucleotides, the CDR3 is TGTGCCAGCAGTTTTTCTAGGCGAACCAACACCGGGGAGCTGTTTTTT.

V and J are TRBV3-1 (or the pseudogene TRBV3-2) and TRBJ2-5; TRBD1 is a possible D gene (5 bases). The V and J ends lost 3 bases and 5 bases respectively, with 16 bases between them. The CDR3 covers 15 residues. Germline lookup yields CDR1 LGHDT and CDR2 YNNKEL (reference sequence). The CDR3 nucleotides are TGTGCCAGCAGCCATTTCAGGGATTTTGAGGAGACCCAGTACTTC. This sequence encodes CASSHFRDFEETQYF.

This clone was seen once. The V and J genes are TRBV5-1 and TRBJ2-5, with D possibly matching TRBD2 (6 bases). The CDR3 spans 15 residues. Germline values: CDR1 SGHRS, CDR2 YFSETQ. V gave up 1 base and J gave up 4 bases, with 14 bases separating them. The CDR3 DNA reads TGCGCCAGCAGCTTGATAGCTAGCGCTGGAGAGACCCAGTACTTC. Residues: CASSLIASAGETQYF.

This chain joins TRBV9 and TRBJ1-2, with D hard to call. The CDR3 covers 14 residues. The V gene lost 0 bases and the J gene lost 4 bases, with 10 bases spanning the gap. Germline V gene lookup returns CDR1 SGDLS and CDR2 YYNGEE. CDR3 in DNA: TGTGCCAGCAGCGTAGGAGGGAGCTTCTATGGCTACACCTTC. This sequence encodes CASSVGGSFYGYTF.

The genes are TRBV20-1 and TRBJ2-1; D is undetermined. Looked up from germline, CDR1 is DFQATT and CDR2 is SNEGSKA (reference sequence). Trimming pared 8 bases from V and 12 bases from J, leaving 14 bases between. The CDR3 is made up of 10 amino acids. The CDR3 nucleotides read TGCAGTCACGATCCTTCGGGGCAGTTCTTC. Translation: CSHDPSGQFF.

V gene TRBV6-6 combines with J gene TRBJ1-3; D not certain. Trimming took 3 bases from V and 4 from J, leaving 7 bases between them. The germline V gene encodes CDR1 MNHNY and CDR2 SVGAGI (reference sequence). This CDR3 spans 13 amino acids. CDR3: CASSYDRGNTIYF. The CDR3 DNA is TGTGCCAGCAGTTATGATCGGGGAAACACCATATATTTT.

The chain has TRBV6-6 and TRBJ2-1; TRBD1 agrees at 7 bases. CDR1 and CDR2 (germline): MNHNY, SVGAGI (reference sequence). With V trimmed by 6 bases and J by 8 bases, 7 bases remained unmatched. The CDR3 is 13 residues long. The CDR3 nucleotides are TGTGCCAGCAGACCGACAGGGAACGATGAGCAGTTCTTC. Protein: CASRPTGNDEQFF.

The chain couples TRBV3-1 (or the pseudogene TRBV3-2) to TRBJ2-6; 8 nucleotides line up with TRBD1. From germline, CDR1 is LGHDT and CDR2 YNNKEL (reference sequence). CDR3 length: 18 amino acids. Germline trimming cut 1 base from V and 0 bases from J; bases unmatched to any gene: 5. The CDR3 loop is CASSQATGANSGANVLTF. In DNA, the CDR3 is TGTGCCAGCAGCCAAGCGACAGGGGCGAACTCTGGGGCCAACGTCCTGACTTTC.

CDR3 protein: CASRWTGGSNQPQHF. Written as DNA, the CDR3 is TGTGCCAGCCGATGGACAGGAGGTAGCAATCAGCCCCAGCATTTT. This rearrangement joins TRBV6-5 to TRBJ1-5; 7 bases map to TRBD1. The length of the CDR3 is 15 residues. V shed 8 bases and J 0 bases; nucleotides not matched to a gene: 7. Germline V lookup: CDR1 MNHEY, CDR2 SVGAGI.

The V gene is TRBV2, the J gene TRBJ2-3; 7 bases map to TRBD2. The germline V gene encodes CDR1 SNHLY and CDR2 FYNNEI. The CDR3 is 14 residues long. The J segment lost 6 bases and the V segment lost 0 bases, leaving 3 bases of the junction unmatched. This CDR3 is CASSEAAGYDTQYF. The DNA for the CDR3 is TGTGCCAGCAGTGAAGCAGCGGGGTACGATACGCAGTATTTT.

CDR3 residues: CASSQEREAGELFF. The CDR3 DNA reads TGTGCCAGCAGCCAAGAGCGGGAGGCCGGGGAGCTGTTTTTT. V is TRBV3-1 (or the pseudogene TRBV3-2) and J is TRBJ2-2, with 8 bases that match TRBD2. The germline V gene has CDR1 LGHDT and CDR2 YNNKEL (reference sequence). This CDR3 comprises 14 residues. V was pared by 0 bases and J by 6 bases, with 0 bases of the junction left unmatched.

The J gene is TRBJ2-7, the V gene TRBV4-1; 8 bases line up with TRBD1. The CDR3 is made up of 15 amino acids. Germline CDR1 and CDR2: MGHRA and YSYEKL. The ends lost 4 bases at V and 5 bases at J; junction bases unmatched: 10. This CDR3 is CASSREGQGANEQYF. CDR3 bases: TGCGCCAGCAGCCGAGAAGGACAGGGAGCGAACGAGCAGTACTTC.

CDR3 bases: TGTGCCAGCAGTGGGGGGACAGTTAGCAATCAGCCCCAGCATTTT. Protein: CASSGGTVSNQPQHF. The chain joins TRBV27 to TRBJ1-5; 7 bases align to TRBD1. Germline trimming cut 5 bases from V and 0 bases from J; bases unmatched to any gene: 4. Germline V gives CDR1 MNHEY, CDR2 SMNVEV (reference sequence). The CDR3 is 15 amino acids.

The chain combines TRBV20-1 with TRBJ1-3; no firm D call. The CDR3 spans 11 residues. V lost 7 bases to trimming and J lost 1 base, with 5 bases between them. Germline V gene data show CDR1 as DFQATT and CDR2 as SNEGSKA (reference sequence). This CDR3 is CSVYSGNTIYF. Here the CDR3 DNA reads TGCAGTGTTTATTCTGGAAACACCATATATTTT.

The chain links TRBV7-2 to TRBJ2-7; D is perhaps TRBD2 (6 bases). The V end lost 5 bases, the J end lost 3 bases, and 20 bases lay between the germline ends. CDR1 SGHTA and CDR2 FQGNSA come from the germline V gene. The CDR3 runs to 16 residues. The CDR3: CASSAQPGAGLYEQYF. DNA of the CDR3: TGTGCCAGCAGCGCCCAGCCGGGAGCGGGCCTCTACGAGCAGTACTTC.

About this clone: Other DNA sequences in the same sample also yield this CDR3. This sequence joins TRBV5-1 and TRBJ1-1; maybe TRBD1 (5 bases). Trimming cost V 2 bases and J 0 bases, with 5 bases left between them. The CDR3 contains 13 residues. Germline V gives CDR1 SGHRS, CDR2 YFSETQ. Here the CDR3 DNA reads TGCGCCAGCAGCTTAGGGGTGAACACTGAAGCTTTCTTT. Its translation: CASSLGVNTEAFF. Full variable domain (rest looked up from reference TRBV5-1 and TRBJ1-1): KAGVTQTPRYLIKTRGQQVTLSCSPISGHRSVSWYQQTPGQGLQFLFEYFSETQRNKGNFPGRFSGRQFSNSRSEMNVSTLELGDSALYLCASSLGVNTEAFFGQGTRLTVV.

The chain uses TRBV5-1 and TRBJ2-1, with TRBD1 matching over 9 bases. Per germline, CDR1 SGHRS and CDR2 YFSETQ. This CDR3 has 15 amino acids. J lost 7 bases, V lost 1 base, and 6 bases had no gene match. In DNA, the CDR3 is TGCGCCAGCAGCTTGAAACAGGGGGCGGGAAATGAGCAGTTCTTC. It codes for CASSLKQGAGNEQFF.

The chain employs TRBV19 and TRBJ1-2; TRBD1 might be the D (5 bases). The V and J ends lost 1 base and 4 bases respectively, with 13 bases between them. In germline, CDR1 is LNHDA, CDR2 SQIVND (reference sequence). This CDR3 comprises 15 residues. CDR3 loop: CASSIAIGGTYGYTF. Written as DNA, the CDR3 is TGTGCCAGTAGTATAGCTATCGGGGGGACCTATGGCTACACCTTC.

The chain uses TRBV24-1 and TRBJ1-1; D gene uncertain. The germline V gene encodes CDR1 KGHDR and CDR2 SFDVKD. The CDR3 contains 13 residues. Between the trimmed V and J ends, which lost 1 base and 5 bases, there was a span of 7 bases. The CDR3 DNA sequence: TGTGCCACCAGTGATTTTGGGAGGACTGAAGCTTTCTTT. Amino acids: CATSDFGRTEAFF.

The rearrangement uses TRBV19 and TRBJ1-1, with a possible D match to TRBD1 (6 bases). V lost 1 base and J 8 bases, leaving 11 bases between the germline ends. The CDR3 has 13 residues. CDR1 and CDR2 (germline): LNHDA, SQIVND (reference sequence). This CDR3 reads CASSIGGLAEAFF. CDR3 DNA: TGTGCCAGTAGTATAGGGGGGCTTGCAGAAGCTTTCTTT.

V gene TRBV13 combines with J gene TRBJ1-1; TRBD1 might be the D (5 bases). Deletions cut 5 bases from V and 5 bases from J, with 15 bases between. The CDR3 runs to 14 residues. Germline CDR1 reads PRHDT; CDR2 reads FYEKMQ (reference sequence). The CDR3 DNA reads TGTGCCAGCAGCCCCCGACAGAGCGTGACTGAAGCTTTCTTT. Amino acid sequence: CASSPRQSVTEAFF.

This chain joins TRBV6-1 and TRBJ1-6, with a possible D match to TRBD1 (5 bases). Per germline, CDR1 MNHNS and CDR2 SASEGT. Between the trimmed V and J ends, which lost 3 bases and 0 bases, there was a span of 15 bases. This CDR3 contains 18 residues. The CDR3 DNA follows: TGTGCCAGCAGTGACCGATCTACAGGATACTCCTATAATTCACCCCTCCACTTT. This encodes CASSDRSTGYSYNSPLHF.

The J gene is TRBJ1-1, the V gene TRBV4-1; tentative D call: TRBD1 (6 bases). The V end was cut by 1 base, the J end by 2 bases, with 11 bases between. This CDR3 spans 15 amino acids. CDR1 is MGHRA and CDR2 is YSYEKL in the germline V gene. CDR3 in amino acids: CASSQATGYNTEAFF. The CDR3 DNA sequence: TGCGCCAGCAGCCAAGCGACAGGATATAACACTGAAGCTTTCTTT.

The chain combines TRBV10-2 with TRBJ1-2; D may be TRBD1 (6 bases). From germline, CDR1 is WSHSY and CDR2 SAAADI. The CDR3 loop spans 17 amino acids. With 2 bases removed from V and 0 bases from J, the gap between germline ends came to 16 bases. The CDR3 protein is CASSEGRQGRANYGYTF. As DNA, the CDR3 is TGCGCCAGCAGTGAGGGGCGGCAGGGGAGGGCTAACTATGGCTACACCTTC.

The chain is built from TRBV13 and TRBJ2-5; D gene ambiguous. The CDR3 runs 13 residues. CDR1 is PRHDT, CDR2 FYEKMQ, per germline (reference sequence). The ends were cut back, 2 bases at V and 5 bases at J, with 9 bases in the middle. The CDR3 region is CASSLSGPETQYF. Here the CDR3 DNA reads TGTGCCAGCAGCTTATCAGGTCCTGAGACCCAGTACTTC.